The 30 T cell receptor beta chains reported below all come from one sample, sequenced in a study of blood T cell repertoires in COVID-19 (TCRdb year 2020). Library construction relied on the immunoSEQ multiplex PCR assay. What TCRdb holds here is the immuneACCESS table cut down to in-frame rearrangements. Part of the clones is not present; checked against another copy, under half of the missing clones reflect an unresolved V gene, and the others are unexplained. This sample is represented by approximately 200,000 clones; 86% of them were singletons. The top ten constitute over 7% of the sample. Sample: PBMCs or T cells enriched from blood (not recorded which). Every receptor here comes from a woman under 40 who had recovered from COVID-19.

V is TRBV7-9 and J is TRBJ2-1; D is ambiguous. CDR1 and CDR2 (germline): SEHNR, FQNEAQ (reference sequence). The V end was cut by 5 bases, the J end by 8 bases, with 10 bases between. CDR3 length: 12 amino acids. The CDR3 DNA reads TGTGCCAGCAGCCCACGGTTGGATGAGCAGTTCTTC. Translation: CASSPRLDEQFF.

The rearrangement joins TRBV30 to TRBJ2-7; 13 bases map to TRBD2. Germline lookup yields CDR1 GTSNPN and CDR2 SVGIG (reference sequence). V was pared by 4 bases and J by 5 bases, with 8 bases of the junction left unmatched. This CDR3 has 15 amino acids. The CDR3 DNA sequence: TGTGCCTGGATGCCGGGACTAGCGGGATGTAACGAGCAGTACTTC. Translating it yields CAWMPGLAGCNEQYF.

The table lists this clone with a count of one. The J gene is TRBJ2-6, the V gene TRBV5-5; TRBD2 agrees at 8 bases. The V segment lost 4 bases and the J segment 4 bases; nucleotides outside the gene matches: 4. The CDR3 totals 15 residues. CDR1 and CDR2 from the germline V gene are SGHKS and YYEKEE (reference sequence). CDR3 sequence: CASSPGLAGANVLTF. CDR3 coding DNA: TGTGCCAGCAGCCCTGGACTAGCCGGGGCCAACGTCCTGACTTTC.

The V and J genes are TRBV11-3 and TRBJ2-3; no reliable D call. Germline values: CDR1 SGHNT, CDR2 YENEEA. There are 12 residues in the CDR3. V shed 0 bases and J shed 6 bases, with 4 bases lying between them. The CDR3 region has the DNA TGTGCCAGCAGCTTAGATAGCGATACGCAGTATTTT. Translation: CASSLDSDTQYF.

The chain couples TRBV28 to TRBJ2-7; D uncertain. CDR3 length: 11 amino acids. Germline assignment: CDR1 MDHEN and CDR2 SYDVKM. The V end lost 3 bases, the J end lost 7 bases, and 7 bases lay between the germline ends. CDR3 DNA sequence: TGTGCCAGCAGTTTTCAGGATGAGCAGTACTTC. Residues: CASSFQDEQYF.

The chain carries TRBV11-2 and TRBJ1-1; D unresolved. The V gene's germline CDR1 is SGHAT and CDR2 FQNNGV. This CDR3 contains 16 residues. Trimming shortened V by 2 bases and J by 4 bases, and 17 bases separated the two germline ends. CDR3 region: CASSLITSNRGTEAFF. The CDR3 DNA reads as TGTGCCAGCAGCTTAATCACCTCCAATAGAGGCACTGAAGCTTTCTTT.

This chain connects TRBV21-1 to TRBJ2-1; TRBD2 is taken as the D call from the table, unchecked against the DNA. TRBV21-1 is a known pseudogene. The CDR3 extends over 15 amino acids. This CDR3 reads CASSRSGREGNEQFF. DNA of the CDR3: TGTGCCAGCAGCCGAAGCGGGAGGGAGGGCAATGAGCAGTTCTTC.

The V gene is TRBV5-1, the J gene TRBJ2-7, with a weak D call TRBD2 (7 bases). The CDR3 spans 15 residues. Germline CDR1 is SGHRS and CDR2 is YFSETQ. V was trimmed by 7 bases and J by 4 bases, leaving 21 bases between them. The CDR3 reads CASDPGRGALYEQYF. The CDR3 DNA is TGCGCCAGCGATCCAGGGAGGGGGGCTTTATACGAGCAGTACTTC.

The rearrangement joins TRBV4-1 to TRBJ1-2; TRBD1 matches 9 bases. The CDR3 spans 14 residues. Germline V gene data show CDR1 as MGHRA and CDR2 as YSYEKL. The trim removed 3 bases at V and 5 bases at J, leaving 4 bases unmatched. The CDR3 reads CASSHRDREYGYTF. The CDR3 DNA is TGCGCCAGCAGCCATCGGGACAGGGAGTATGGCTACACCTTC.

A word on this clone: Other DNA sequences in the same sample also yield this CDR3. The rearrangement links TRBV6-5 to TRBJ1-2; 7 bases align to TRBD1. Unmatched junction bases numbered 8, after V lost 0 bases and J lost 4 bases. CDR1 and CDR2 from the germline V gene are MNHEY and SVGAGI. The CDR3 is 16 amino acids. The CDR3 spells CASSYSTQGRFYGYTF. DNA for the CDR3: TGTGCCAGCAGTTACTCGACACAGGGGCGATTCTATGGCTACACCTTC.

The chain recombines TRBV28 with TRBJ1-4; 9 nucleotides match TRBD1. Per germline, CDR1 MDHEN and CDR2 SYDVKM. After removal of 6 bases from V and 4 bases from J, the junction contained 9 bases not matched to a gene. There are 16 residues in the CDR3. The chain's CDR3 is CASRAGTGNYNEKLFF. In DNA, the CDR3 is TGTGCCAGCAGAGCCGGGACAGGGAATTATAATGAAAAACTGTTTTTT.

This clone was picked up one time. The chain links TRBV24-1 to TRBJ1-1; D possibly corresponds to TRBD1 (5 bases). Per germline, CDR1 KGHDR and CDR2 SFDVKD. The CDR3 totals 12 residues. The V gene lost 1 base and the J gene lost 8 bases, with 7 bases spanning the gap. The CDR3 reads CATSDFRGEAFF. CDR3 coding DNA: TGTGCCACCAGTGATTTTCGGGGGGAAGCTTTCTTT.

This clone was seen a few times. This chain joins TRBV3-1 (or the pseudogene TRBV3-2) and TRBJ1-1; unclear D gene. The CDR3 has 11 residues. Germline V gene data show CDR1 as LGHDT and CDR2 as YNNKEL (reference sequence). Trimming took 3 bases from V and 12 from J, leaving 11 bases between them. CDR3 sequence (DNA): TGTGCCAGCAGCCACGATGCGGAAACTTTCTTT. Protein sequence: CASSHDAETFF.

This chain links TRBV18 with TRBJ2-7, with a weak D call TRBD1 (5 bases). The length of the CDR3 is 14 residues. The germline V gene has CDR1 KGHSH and CDR2 LQKENI. Trimming pared 2 bases from V and 5 bases from J, leaving 13 bases between. The CDR3 sequence: CASSPDSPGDEQYF. Written as DNA, the CDR3 is TGTGCCAGCTCACCAGACAGCCCAGGCGACGAGCAGTACTTC.

This sequence joins TRBV27 and TRBJ2-3; tentative D call: TRBD2 (6 bases). The CDR3 is made up of 18 amino acids. Between the trimmed V and J ends, which lost 2 bases and 5 bases, there was a span of 23 bases. CDR1 is MNHEY and CDR2 is SMNVEV in the germline V gene (reference sequence). The CDR3 sequence: CASSLRWGGWAREDTQYF. CDR3 in DNA: TGTGCCAGCAGTTTAAGATGGGGCGGGTGGGCGCGGGAAGATACGCAGTATTTT.

The genes are TRBV30 and TRBJ1-2, with a possible D match to TRBD1 (5 bases). Germline V gene sequence: CDR1 GTSNPN, CDR2 SVGIG (reference sequence). Trimming left V 6 bases short and J 4 bases short, with 12 bases between. This CDR3 is built from 12 residues. CDR3 coding DNA: TGTGCCTGTTTGACAGAGCCCTATGGCTACACCTTC. Its translation is CACLTEPYGYTF.

This rearrangement joins TRBV28 to TRBJ2-1; 10 bases line up with TRBD2. CDR3 length: 18 residues. Germline CDR1 and CDR2: MDHEN and SYDVKM. The trim removed 6 bases at V and 8 bases at J, leaving 19 bases unmatched. CDR3 DNA sequence: TGTGCCAGCAGCTCTATCTATAGCGGGAGGATCCCGTCGGATGAGCAGTTCTTC. It translates to CASSSIYSGRIPSDEQFF.

The chain recombines TRBV7-9 with TRBJ2-7; TRBD1 aligns across 9 bases. Trimming took 4 bases from V and 3 from J; bases not matched to a gene: 10. The CDR3 runs 16 residues. CDR1 is SEHNR, CDR2 FQNEAQ, per germline (reference sequence). The CDR3 nucleotides are TGTGCCAGCAGCTCGCCACCCGGGACAGGGATCTACGAGCAGTACTTC. This encodes CASSSPPGTGIYEQYF.

The CDR3 DNA reads TGTGCCAGCAGTTATGGAGACAGGGGTGGCAATCAGCCCCAGCATTTT. It specifies CASSYGDRGGNQPQHF. The J gene is TRBJ1-5, the V gene TRBV6-2 or TRBV6-3, with 8 bases that match TRBD1. Germline V gene sequence: CDR1 MNHEY, CDR2 SVGEGT. The CDR3 covers 16 residues. V was pared by 3 bases and J by 2 bases, with 6 bases of the junction left unmatched.

The chain links TRBV5-5 to TRBJ2-3; 12 bases line up with TRBD2. The junction had 6 bases not matched to a gene; V was cut back by 4 bases and J by 6 bases. Germline V gene sequence: CDR1 SGHKS, CDR2 YYEKEE (reference sequence). CDR3 length: 15 residues. This CDR3 reads CASSLGTSGLDTQYF. CDR3 nucleotides: TGTGCCAGCAGCCTCGGGACTAGCGGGTTGGATACGCAGTATTTT.

V usage is TRBV6-5 and J usage is TRBJ2-1; 8 nucleotides line up with TRBD2. This CDR3 has 13 residues. From germline, CDR1 is MNHEY and CDR2 SVGAGI. V lost 5 bases and J lost 14; bases outside the gene matches: 11. The CDR3 sequence: CASSPGTSVGKFF. In nucleotides, the CDR3 is TGTGCCAGCAGTCCCGGGACTAGTGTTGGGAAGTTCTTC.

This chain uses TRBV28 with TRBJ2-7; TRBD1 might be the D (6 bases). The germline gives CDR1 MDHEN, CDR2 SYDVKM. This CDR3 region has 14 residues. Deletions cut 8 bases from V and 6 bases from J, with 20 bases between. CDR3 amino acids: CASLARQGSVEQYF. The DNA for the CDR3 is TGTGCCAGCCTTGCGCGGCAGGGGAGTGTCGAGCAGTACTTC.

This chain connects TRBV19 to TRBJ1-5, with 11 bases identical to TRBD1. The junction had 6 bases not matched to a gene; V was cut back by 5 bases and J by 6 bases. CDR1 and CDR2 (germline): LNHDA, SQIVND (reference sequence). The CDR3 covers 15 residues. The CDR3 coding sequence is TGTGCCAGTAGTCCCGGGACAGGGGGACGTCAGCCCCAGCATTTT. This codes for CASSPGTGGRQPQHF.

The sample holds a few counts of this clone. CDR3 protein: CASSQQGDGYTF. DNA of the CDR3: TGTGCCAGTAGTCAACAGGGTGATGGCTACACCTTC. The chain recombines TRBV19 with TRBJ1-2, with a tentative D call TRBD1 (6 bases). This CDR3 comprises 12 residues. Per the germline V gene, CDR1 is LNHDA and CDR2 is SQIVND (reference sequence). Trimming took 5 bases from V and 6 from J, leaving 10 bases between them.

The chain is built from TRBV7-2 and TRBJ2-3, with TRBD2 matching 7 bases. Per the germline V gene, CDR1 is SGHTA and CDR2 is FQGNSA. The CDR3 contains 16 residues. Germline trimming cut 3 bases from V and 2 bases from J; bases unmatched to any gene: 8. CDR3 in DNA: TGTGCCAGCAGCTTGCGGGGGTTGGGGTCCACAGATACGCAGTATTTT. It translates to CASSLRGLGSTDTQYF.

V gene TRBV19 combines with J gene TRBJ2-4, with 13 bases that match TRBD2. CDR1 and CDR2 from the germline V gene are LNHDA and SQIVND (reference sequence). After removal of 5 bases from V and 0 bases from J, the junction contained 7 bases not matched to a gene. The CDR3 spans 18 residues. CDR3 sequence reads: CASSQGLAGPEAKNIQYF. For the CDR3, the DNA is TGTGCCAGTAGTCAGGGACTAGCGGGACCCGAAGCCAAAAACATTCAGTACTTC.

The chain couples TRBV6-1 to TRBJ2-7; D may be TRBD1 (6 bases). Trimming took off 2 bases at V and 4 bases at J, with 15 bases between the two ends. This CDR3 is 15 amino acids long. Germline V gene lookup returns CDR1 MNHNS and CDR2 SASEGT. As DNA, the CDR3 is TGTGCCAGCAGTGAATCCACTTTTAGGGGGTACGAGCAGTACTTC. This gives the protein CASSESTFRGYEQYF.

The rearrangement links TRBV28 to TRBJ2-1, with D perhaps matching TRBD2 (5 bases). Looked up from germline, CDR1 is MDHEN and CDR2 is SYDVKM. Trimming left V 3 bases short and J 13 bases short, with 13 bases between. CDR3 size: 12 residues. CDR3 in amino acids: CASSLVASRQFF. The CDR3 coding sequence is TGTGCCAGCAGTTTGGTGGCTAGCCGCCAGTTCTTC.

This chain connects TRBV2 to TRBJ2-7, with D possibly matching TRBD2 (5 bases). This CDR3 region has 17 residues. CDR1 is SNHLY, CDR2 FYNNEI, per germline. V lost 10 bases and J 2 bases, leaving 27 bases between the germline ends. DNA of the CDR3: TGTGCCAACTCCGTGCCCCCAGAGGGCTCTCCCCCCTACGAGCAGTACTTC. It encodes CANSVPPEGSPPYEQYF.

The V call is TRBV4-1, the J call TRBJ2-3; unclear D gene. Germline CDR1 reads MGHRA; CDR2 reads YSYEKL. Trimming cost V 3 bases and J 2 bases, with 6 bases left between them. The CDR3 has 13 residues. The chain's CDR3 is CASSHTNTDTQYF. CDR3 nucleotide sequence: TGCGCCAGCAGCCATACAAACACAGATACGCAGTATTTT.